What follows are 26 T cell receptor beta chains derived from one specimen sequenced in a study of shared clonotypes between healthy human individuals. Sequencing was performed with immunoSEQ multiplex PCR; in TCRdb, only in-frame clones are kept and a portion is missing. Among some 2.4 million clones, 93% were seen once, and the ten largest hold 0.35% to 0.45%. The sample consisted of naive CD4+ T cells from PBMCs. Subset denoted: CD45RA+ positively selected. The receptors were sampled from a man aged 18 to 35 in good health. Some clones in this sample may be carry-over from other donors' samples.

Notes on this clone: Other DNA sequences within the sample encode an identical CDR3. CDR3: CASSSHTGELFF. Written as DNA, the CDR3 is TGTGCCAGCAGCTCGCACACCGGGGAGCTGTTTTTT. The chain employs TRBV7-3 and TRBJ2-2; D gene uncertain. Trimming took 4 bases from V and 3 from J, leaving 3 bases between them. The germline V gene encodes CDR1 SGHTA and CDR2 FQGTGA. This CDR3 is 12 amino acids long.

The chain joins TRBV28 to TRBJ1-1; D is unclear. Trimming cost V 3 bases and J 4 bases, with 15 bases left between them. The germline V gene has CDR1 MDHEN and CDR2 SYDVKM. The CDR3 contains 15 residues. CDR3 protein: CASSFKGVSGTEAFF. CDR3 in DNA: TGTGCCAGCAGTTTCAAAGGCGTGAGCGGCACTGAAGCTTTCTTT. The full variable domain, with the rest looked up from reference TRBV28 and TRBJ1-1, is DVKVTQSSRYLVKRTGEKVFLECVQDMDHENMFWYRQDPGLGLRLIYFSYDVKMKEKGDIPEGYSVSREKKERFSLILESASTNQTSMYLCASSFKGVSGTEAFFGQGTRLTVV.

CDR3: CASSSGHAGIIGNQPQHF. CDR3 nucleotides: TGTGCCAGCAGTTCCGGACACGCCGGGATAATAGGCAATCAGCCCCAGCATTTT. V gene TRBV27 combines with J gene TRBJ1-5, with D maybe TRBD1 (5 bases). Per the germline V gene, CDR1 is MNHEY and CDR2 is SMNVEV (reference sequence). The CDR3 loop spans 18 amino acids. V was shortened by 4 bases and J by 2 bases, with 21 bases between the two germline ends.

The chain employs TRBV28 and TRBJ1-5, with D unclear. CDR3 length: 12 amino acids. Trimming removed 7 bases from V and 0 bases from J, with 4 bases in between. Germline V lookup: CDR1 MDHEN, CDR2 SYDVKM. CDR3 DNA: TGTGCCAGCAAGATTAGCAATCAGCCCCAGCATTTT. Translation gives CASKISNQPQHF. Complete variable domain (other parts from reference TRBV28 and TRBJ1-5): DVKVTQSSRYLVKRTGEKVFLECVQDMDHENMFWYRQDPGLGLRLIYFSYDVKMKEKGDIPEGYSVSREKKERFSLILESASTNQTSMYLCASKISNQPQHFGDGTRLSIL.

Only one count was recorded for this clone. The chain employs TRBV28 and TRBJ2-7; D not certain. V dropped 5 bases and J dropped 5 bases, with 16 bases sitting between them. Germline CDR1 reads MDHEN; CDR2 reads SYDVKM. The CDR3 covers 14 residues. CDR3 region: CASSMISDRNEQYF. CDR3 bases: TGTGCCAGCAGTATGATTTCCGACCGCAACGAGCAGTACTTC.

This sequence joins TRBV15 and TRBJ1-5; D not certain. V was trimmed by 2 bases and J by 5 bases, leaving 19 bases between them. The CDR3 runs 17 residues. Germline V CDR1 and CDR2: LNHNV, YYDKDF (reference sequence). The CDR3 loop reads CATSRLPNSLRDQPQHF. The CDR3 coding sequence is TGTGCCACCAGCAGACTTCCTAACTCCTTGCGGGATCAGCCCCAGCATTTT.

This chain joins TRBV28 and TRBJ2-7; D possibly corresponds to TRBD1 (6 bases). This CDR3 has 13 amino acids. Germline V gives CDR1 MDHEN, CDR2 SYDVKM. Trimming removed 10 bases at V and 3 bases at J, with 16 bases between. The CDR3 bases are TGTGCCAACGCGAGGGGCAGGGGCTACGAGCAGTACTTC. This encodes CANARGRGYEQYF.

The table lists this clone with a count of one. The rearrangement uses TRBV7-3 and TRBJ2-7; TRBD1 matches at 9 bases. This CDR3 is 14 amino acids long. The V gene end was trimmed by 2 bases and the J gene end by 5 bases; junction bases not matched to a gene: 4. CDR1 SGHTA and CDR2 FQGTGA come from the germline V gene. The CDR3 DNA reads TGTGCCAGCAGCTTAGGGACAGGGCCCCACGAGCAGTACTTC. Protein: CASSLGTGPHEQYF.

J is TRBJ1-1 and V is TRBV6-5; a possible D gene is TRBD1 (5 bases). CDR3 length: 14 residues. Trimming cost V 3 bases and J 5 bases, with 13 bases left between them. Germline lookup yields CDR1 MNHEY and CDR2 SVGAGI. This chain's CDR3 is CASSYIRAGTEAFF. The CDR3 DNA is TGTGCCAGCAGTTATATCAGGGCGGGAACTGAAGCTTTCTTT.

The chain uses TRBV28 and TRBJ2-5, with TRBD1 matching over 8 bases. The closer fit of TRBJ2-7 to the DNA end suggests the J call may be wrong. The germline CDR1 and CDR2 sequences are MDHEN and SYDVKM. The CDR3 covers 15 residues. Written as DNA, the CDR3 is TGTGCCAGCAGTCCCTCGGACAGGGACTCCTACGAGCAGTACTTC. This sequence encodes CASSPSDRDSYEQYF.

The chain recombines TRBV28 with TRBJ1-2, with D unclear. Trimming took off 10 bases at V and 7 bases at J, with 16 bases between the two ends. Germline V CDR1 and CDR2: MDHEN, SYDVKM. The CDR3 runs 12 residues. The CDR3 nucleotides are TGTGCCACCCGGTCTGCCCGCGCTGGCTACACCTTC. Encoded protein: CATRSARAGYTF.

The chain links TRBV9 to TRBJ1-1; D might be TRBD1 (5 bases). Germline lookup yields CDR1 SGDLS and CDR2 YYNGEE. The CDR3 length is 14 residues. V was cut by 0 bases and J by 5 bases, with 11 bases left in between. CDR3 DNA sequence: TGTGCCAGCAGCGTAGTCTCAGGGCGGACTGAAGCTTTCTTT. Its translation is CASSVVSGRTEAFF.

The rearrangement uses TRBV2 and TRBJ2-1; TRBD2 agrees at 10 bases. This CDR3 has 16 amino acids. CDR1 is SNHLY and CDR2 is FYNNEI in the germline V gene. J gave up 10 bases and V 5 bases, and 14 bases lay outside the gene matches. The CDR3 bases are TGTGCCAGCAGTCGGGAGCTAGCGGGAGCATCAAGGGAGCAGTTCTTC. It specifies CASSRELAGASREQFF.

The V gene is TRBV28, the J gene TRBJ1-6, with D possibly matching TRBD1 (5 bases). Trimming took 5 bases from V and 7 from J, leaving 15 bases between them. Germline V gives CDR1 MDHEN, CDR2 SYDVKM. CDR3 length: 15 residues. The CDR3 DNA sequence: TGTGCCAGCAGTCAACAGGCGCTACCGAATTCACCCCTCCACTTT. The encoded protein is CASSQQALPNSPLHF.

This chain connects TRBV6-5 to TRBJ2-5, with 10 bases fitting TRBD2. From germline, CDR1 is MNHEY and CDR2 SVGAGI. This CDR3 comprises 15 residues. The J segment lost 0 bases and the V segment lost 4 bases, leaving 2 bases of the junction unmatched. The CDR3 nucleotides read TGTGCCAGCAGTTCAAGCGGGAGGGACCAAGAGACCCAGTACTTC. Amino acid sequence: CASSSSGRDQETQYF.

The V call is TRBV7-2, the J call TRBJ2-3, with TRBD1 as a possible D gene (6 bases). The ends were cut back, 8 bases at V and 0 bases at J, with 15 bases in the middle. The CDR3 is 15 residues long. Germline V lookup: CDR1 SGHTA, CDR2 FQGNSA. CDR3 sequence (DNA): TGTGCCAGCGGGACACCGACCACTAGCACAGATACGCAGTATTTT. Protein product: CASGTPTTSTDTQYF. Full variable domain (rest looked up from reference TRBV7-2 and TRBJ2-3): GAGVSQSPSNKVTEKGKDVELRCDPISGHTALYWYRQSLGQGLEFLIYFQGNSAPDKSGLPSDRFSAERTGGSVSTLTIQRTQQEDSAVYLCASGTPTTSTDTQYFGPGTRLTVL.

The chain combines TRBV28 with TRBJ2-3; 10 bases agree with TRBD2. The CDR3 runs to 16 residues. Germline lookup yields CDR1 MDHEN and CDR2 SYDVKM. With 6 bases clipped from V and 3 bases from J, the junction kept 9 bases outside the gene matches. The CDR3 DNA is TGTGCCAGCAGGTTACCTAGCGGGAGACAAACAGATACGCAGTATTTT. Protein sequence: CASRLPSGRQTDTQYF.

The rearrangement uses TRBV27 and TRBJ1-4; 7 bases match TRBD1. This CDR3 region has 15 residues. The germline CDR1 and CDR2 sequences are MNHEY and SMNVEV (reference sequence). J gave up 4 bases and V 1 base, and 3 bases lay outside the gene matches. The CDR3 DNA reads TGTGCCAGCAGTTTATTAGGGGGCAATAATGAAAAACTGTTTTTT. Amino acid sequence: CASSLLGGNNEKLFF.

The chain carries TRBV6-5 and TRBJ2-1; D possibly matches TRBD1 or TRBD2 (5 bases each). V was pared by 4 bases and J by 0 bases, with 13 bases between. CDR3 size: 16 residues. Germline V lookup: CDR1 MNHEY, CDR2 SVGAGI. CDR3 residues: CASSLRGPGSYNEQFF. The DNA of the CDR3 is TGTGCCAGCAGTTTACGGGGACCCGGCTCCTACAATGAGCAGTTCTTC.

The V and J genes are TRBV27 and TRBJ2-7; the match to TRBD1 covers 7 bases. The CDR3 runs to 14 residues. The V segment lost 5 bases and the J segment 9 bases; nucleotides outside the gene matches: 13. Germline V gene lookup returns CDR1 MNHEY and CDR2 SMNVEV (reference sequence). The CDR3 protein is CASSGTALGKGQYF. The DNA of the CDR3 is TGTGCCAGCAGTGGGACAGCCCTCGGGAAGGGGCAGTACTTC.

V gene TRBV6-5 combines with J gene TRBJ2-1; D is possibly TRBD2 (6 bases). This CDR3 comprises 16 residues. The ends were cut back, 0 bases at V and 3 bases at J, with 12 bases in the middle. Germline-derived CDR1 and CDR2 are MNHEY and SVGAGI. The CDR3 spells CASSYSGGSGYNEQFF. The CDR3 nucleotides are TGTGCCAGCAGTTACTCGGGGGGATCTGGCTACAATGAGCAGTTCTTC.

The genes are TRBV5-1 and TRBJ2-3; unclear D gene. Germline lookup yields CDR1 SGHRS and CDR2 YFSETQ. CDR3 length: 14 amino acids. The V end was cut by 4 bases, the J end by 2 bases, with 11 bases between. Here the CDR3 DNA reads TGCGCCAGCAGCGACACGAGATTCACAGATACGCAGTATTTT. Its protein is CASSDTRFTDTQYF.

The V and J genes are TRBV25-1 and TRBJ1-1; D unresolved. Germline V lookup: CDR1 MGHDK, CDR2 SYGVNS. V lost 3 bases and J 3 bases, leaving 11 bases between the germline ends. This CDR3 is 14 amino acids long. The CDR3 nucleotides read TGTGCCAGCAGTGATGACCCGACGCACACTGAAGCTTTCTTT. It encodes CASSDDPTHTEAFF.

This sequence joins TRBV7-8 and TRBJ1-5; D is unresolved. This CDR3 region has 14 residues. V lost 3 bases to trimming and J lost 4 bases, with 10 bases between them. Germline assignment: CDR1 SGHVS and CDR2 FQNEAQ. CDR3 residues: CASSFNTVNQPQHF. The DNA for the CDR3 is TGTGCCAGCAGCTTCAACACAGTAAATCAGCCCCAGCATTTT. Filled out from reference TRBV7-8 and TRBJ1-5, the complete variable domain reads GAGVSQSPRYKVAKRGQDVALRCDPISGHVSLFWYQQALGQGPEFLTYFQNEAQLDKSGLPSDRFFAERPEGSVSTLKIQRTQQEDSAVYLCASSFNTVNQPQHFGDGTRLSIL.

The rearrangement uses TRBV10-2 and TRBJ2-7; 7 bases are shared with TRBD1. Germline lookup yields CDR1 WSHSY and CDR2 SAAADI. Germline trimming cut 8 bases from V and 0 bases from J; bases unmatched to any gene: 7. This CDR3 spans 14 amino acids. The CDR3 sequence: CASFMAGGSYEQYF. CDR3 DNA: TGCGCCAGCTTTATGGCAGGGGGCTCCTACGAGCAGTACTTC.

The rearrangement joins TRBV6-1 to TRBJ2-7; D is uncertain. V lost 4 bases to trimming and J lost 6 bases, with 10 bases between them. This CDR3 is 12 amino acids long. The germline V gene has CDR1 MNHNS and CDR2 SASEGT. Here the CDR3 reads CASSVPLGEQYF. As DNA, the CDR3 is TGTGCCAGCAGTGTCCCACTCGGCGAGCAGTACTTC.